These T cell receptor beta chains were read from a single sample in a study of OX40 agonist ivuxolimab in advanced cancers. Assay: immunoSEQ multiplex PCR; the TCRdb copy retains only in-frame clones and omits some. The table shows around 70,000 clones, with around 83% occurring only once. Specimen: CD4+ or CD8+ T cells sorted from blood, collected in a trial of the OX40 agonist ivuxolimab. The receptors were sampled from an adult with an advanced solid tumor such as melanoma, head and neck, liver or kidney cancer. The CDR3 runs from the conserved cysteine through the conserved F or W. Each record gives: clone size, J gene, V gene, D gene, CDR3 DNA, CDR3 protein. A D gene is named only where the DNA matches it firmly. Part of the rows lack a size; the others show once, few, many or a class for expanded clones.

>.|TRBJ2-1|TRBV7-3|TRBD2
TGTGCCAGCAGCCGAAGACTAGCTGCCTACAATGAGCAGTTCTTC
CASSRRLAAYNEQFF
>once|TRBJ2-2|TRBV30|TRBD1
TGTGCCTGGACCATAACAGGGGGAAGGAACACCGGGGAGCTGTTTTTT
CAWTITGGRNTGELFF
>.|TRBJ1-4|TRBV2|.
TGTGCCACTGGGAGGCAGGGGAATGAAAAACTGTTTTTT
CATGRQGNEKLFF
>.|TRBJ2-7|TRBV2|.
TGTGCCAGCAGTGAGGACATTTCCTACGAGCAGTACTTC
CASSEDISYEQYF
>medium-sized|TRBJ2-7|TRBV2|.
TGTGCCAGTTCTCCGGGACGAAGCTACGAGCAGTACTTC
CASSPGRSYEQYF
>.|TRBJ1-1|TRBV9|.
TGTGCCAGCAGCCCGAACCCTGTGAACACTGAAGCTTTCTTT
CASSPNPVNTEAFF
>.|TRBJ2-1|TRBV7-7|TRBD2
TGTGCTAGCAGCTTATCCCTAGCGGGAGTCAATGAGCAGTTCTTC
CASSLSLAGVNEQFF
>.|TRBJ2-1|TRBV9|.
TGTGCCAGCAGCGCCCACCTGTGGGACCCCAATGAGCAGTTCTTC
CASSAHLWDPNEQFF
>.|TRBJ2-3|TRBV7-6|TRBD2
TGTGCCAGCAGCCTGACTAGCGGGAGTGAGTGGGGTACGCAGTATTTT
CASSLTSGSEWGTQYF
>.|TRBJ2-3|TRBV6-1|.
TGTGCCAGCAGTGACCCACGCCGGCTCGCAGATACGCAGTATTTT
CASSDPRRLADTQYF
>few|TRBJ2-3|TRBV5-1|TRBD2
TGCGCCAGCAGCGTAGCGGGGGCCCTCACAGATACGCAGTATTTT
CASSVAGALTDTQYF
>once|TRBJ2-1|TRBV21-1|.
TGTGCCAGCAGCACTCCGGGACAGGGGAACCACTACTCCTTCAGCTCCTACAATGAGCAGTTCTTC
CASSTPGQGNHYSFSSYNEQFF
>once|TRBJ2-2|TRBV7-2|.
TGTGCCAGCAGCTTAGACCACGGGGCCGGGGAGCTGTTTTTT
CASSLDHGAGELFF
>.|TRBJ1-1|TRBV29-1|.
TGCAGCGTTGCCTCCGGGACCATGAACACTGAAGCTTTCTTT
CSVASGTMNTEAFF
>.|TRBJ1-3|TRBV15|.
TGTGCCACCAGCAGAGACAGGGTTTCAGGAAACACCATATATTTT
CATSRDRVSGNTIYF
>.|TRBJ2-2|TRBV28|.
TGTGCCAGCAGTTTGGGAGGCGGAATAACCGGGGAGCTGTTTTTT
CASSLGGGITGELFF
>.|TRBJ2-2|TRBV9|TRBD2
TGTGCCAGCAGCCCTTTTGGGACTAGCGGGACTGGGGAGCTGTTTTTT
CASSPFGTSGTGELFF
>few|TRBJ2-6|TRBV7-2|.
TGTGCCAGCAGCTCTATGTCTGGGGCCAACGTCCTGACTTTC
CASSSMSGANVLTF
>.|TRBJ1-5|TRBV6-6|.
TGTGCCAGCACCCCGGGGACGGGCTCCCAGCATTTT
CASTPGTGSQHF
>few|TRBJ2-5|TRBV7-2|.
TGTGCCAGCAGCTCGGCGGCGGACCCGCAAGAGACCCAGTACTTC
CASSSAADPQETQYF
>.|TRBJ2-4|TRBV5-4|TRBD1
TGTGCCAGCAGCTTAGGACAGGGGCTTGCCAAAAACATTCAGTACTTC
CASSLGQGLAKNIQYF
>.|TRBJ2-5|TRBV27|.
TGTGCCAGCAGTCCCCTTCACAGGACTGAGACCCAGTACTTC
CASSPLHRTETQYF
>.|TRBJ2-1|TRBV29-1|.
TGCAGCGTTCCGTCTAGGGCAATTGACGATGAGCAGTTCTTC
CSVPSRAIDDEQFF
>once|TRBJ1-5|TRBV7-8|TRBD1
TGTGCCAGCAGTCGGGGACAGGGAAGGAGCAATCAGCCCCAGCATTTT
CASSRGQGRSNQPQHF
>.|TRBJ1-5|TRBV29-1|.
TGCAGCGTTGGAGGGCGGGGTCAGCCCCAGCATTTT
CSVGGRGQPQHF
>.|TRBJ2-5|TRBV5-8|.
TGTGCCAGCAGCCAAGAGAGGTCGGGAAGGCAGGAGACCCAGTACTTC
CASSQERSGRQETQYF
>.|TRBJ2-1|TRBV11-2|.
TGTGCCAGCAGCCCCCCGGGGATGGGGACGAATGAGCAGTTCTTC
CASSPPGMGTNEQFF
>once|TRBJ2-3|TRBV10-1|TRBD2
TGCGCCAGCGGGACTAGCGGGTCCACAGATACGCAGTATTTT
CASGTSGSTDTQYF
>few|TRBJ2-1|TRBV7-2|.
TGTGCCAGCAGCTTAGAACTCGTCAGCCATGAGCAGTTCTTC
CASSLELVSHEQFF
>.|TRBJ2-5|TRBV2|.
TGTGCCAGCAGATTGTACCAAGAGACCCAGTACTTC
CASRLYQETQYF
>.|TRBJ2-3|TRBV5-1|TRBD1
TGCGCCAGCAGCTTGGGTGCAGGGGGTGTTCCAGATACGCAGTATTTT
CASSLGAGGVPDTQYF
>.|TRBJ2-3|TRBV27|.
TGTGCCACCAGGGACTTCACAGATACGCAGTATTTT
CATRDFTDTQYF
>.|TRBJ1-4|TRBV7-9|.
TGTGCCAGCAGCTTAGGGGGATACGAAAAACTGTTTTTT
CASSLGGYEKLFF
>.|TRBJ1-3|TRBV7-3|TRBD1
TGTGCCAGCAGCTTCACAGGGGGACACACCATATATTTT
CASSFTGGHTIYF
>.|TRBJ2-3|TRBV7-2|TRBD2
TGTGCCAGCAGCTCTCCAGCGGGGGGGCGTGGAGATACGCAGTATTTT
CASSSPAGGRGDTQYF
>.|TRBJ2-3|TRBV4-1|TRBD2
TGCGCCAGCAGCCAAGATCGGGGACTAGCGGGAGGGACAGATACGCAGTATTTT
CASSQDRGLAGGTDTQYF
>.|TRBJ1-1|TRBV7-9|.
TGTGCCAGCAGCTCTCCCAGTTCCACTGAAGCTTTCTTT
CASSSPSSTEAFF
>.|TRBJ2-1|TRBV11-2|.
TGTGCCAGCAGCTTAATCGCTAGTAGACCCTACAATGAGCAGTTCTTC
CASSLIASRPYNEQFF
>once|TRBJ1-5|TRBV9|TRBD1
TGTGCCAGCAGCGTAGGGACAGGGACATCGCCCCAGCATTTT
CASSVGTGTSPQHF
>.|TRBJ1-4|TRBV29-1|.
TGCAGCGTTGAAACGGCAGGGTCTAATGAAAAACTGTTTTTT
CSVETAGSNEKLFF
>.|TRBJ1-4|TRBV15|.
TGTGCCACCAGCAGAGGTGGACAGCTTGAAAAACTGTTTTTT
CATSRGGQLEKLFF
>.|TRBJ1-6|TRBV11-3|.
TGTGCCAGCAGCTTAGACGGCGGTGGATATTCACCCCTCCACTTT
CASSLDGGGYSPLHF
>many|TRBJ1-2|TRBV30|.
TGTGCCTGGAGATCGTCGATTGGCAGCTACACCTTC
CAWRSSIGSYTF
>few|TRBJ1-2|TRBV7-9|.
TGTGCCAGCATCACCGCAGGGGATCTGGGAGGCTACACCTTC
CASITAGDLGGYTF
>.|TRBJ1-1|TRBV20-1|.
TGCAGGGTAGTAAGCCGCACTGAAGCTTTCTTT
CRVVSRTEAFF
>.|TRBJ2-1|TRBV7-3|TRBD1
TGTGCCAGCAGTTATAGGCAGGGGGCTTCCTACAATGAGCAGTTCTTC
CASSYRQGASYNEQFF
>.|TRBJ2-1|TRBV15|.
TGTGCCACCAGCAGAGATAGGGGCTTTGAGCAGTTCTTC
CATSRDRGFEQFF
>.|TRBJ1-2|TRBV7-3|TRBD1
TGTGCCAGCAGCTTAACGGGCCTGACAGGGGATGGCTACACCTTC
CASSLTGLTGDGYTF
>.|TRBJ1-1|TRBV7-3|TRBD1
TGTGCCAGCAGCTTAGGGACAGCCATGAACACTGAAGCTTTCTTT
CASSLGTAMNTEAFF
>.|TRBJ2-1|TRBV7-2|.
TGTGCCAGCAGCTTAGCGGTGTACAATGAGCAGTTCTTC
CASSLAVYNEQFF